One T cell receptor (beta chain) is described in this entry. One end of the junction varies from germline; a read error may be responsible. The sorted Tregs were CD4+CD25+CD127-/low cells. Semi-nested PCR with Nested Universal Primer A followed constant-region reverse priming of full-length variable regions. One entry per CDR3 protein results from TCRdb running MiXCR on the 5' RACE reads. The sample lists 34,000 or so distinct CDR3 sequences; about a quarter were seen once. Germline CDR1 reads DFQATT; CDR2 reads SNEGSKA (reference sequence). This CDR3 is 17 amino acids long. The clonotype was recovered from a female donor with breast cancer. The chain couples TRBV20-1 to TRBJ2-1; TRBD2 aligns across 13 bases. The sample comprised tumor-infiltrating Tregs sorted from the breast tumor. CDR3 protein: CSARVRSGLAGRNGQFF. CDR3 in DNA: TGCAGTGCTAGGGTCCGCTCGGGACTAGCGGGACGCAATGGGCAGTTCTTC.